This paragraph reports one T cell receptor (beta chain). There is no known antigen for this receptor. Base-call qualities are not available, and no considerably larger clone is one nucleotide away. This specimen comes from a study of radiotherapy plus CTLA-4 blockade in lung cancer (dated by TCRdb to between 2018 and 2020). With respect to the entire study: Among the enrolled patients, 15% to 20% had an objective response, and approximately 33% reached disease control. What the research found in general, with its limitations: After treatment with radiotherapy and ipilimumab, TCR clones that originated in tumors expanded in peripheral blood. Early dynamic changes in blood T cell clones, together with increased serum interferon-beta after radiation, were reported as the strongest predictors of response.

Focal radiation therapy combined with CTLA-4 blockade (ipilimumab) was tested in patients with chemo-refractory metastatic non-small-cell lung cancer. The germline V gene sets CDR1 to SGHAT and CDR2 to FQNNGV. The CDR3, from cysteine to phenylalanine, totals 16 residues. Kept here is only the CDR3 DNA, which spans 48 bases and is read in frame from base 1. Trimming takes 0 bases from V and 1 base from J, and the germline ends sit 12 bases apart. Library method: the immunoSEQ multiplex PCR assay. TCRdb stores this immuneACCESS table with in-frame sequences only. Part of the clones is absent; in the studies checked, under half of the shortfall reflects unresolved V genes, and no reason is known for the rest. Counted in this sample were 83,000 or so clones; less than 90% of them appeared once. The biggest ten clones account for 0.82% of the sample.

The V and J genes are TRBV11-2 and TRBJ2-5; the D assignment is uncertain and may be TRBD1 or TRBD2, with 5 bases supporting each. The source material was peripheral blood, sampled from a patient treated with radiotherapy plus ipilimumab. The receptor comes from a human donor with non-small cell lung cancer who had stable disease on radiotherapy plus ipilimumab. Read as DNA, the sequence is TGTGCCAGCAGCTTAGAGCCCCGGGACCGCCAAGAGACCCAGTACTTC. This gives the protein CASSLEPRDRQETQYF.